Shown below are 26 T cell receptor beta chains from a single sample sequenced in a study of blood T cell repertoires in COVID-19 (dated by TCRdb to 2020 to 2022). Libraries were made using the immunoSEQ multiplex PCR assay. This immuneACCESS table, as held by TCRdb, lists in-frame sequences with V and J called but not all clones. Of the missing ones, under half trace to an unresolved V gene in checked studies; the others have no known cause. A total of 25,000 to 35,000 clones appear in this sample, 84% of them only once. The ten top clones hold roughly 46% of the sample. Sequenced input: peripheral blood. These receptors all stem from a woman of 80 years or more with acute or convalescent COVID-19.

This chain links TRBV24-1 with TRBJ2-3; unclear D gene. V lost 2 bases and J lost 0, with 5 bases in between. The CDR3 covers 14 residues. Germline lookup yields CDR1 KGHDR and CDR2 SFDVKD. CDR3 coding DNA: TGTGCCACCAGTGATTCCGGGAGCACAGATACGCAGTATTTT. The encoded protein is CATSDSGSTDTQYF.

The rearrangement links TRBV5-1 to TRBJ2-5, with TRBD2 matching over 15 bases. Per germline, CDR1 SGHRS and CDR2 YFSETQ. CDR3 length: 16 residues. V lost 4 bases, J lost 1 base, and 2 bases stayed unmatched. Here the CDR3 DNA reads TGCGCCAGCAGCACGGGACTAGCGGGAGGCCAAGAGACCCAGTACTTC. Translating it yields CASSTGLAGGQETQYF. Looking up the rest from reference TRBV5-1 and TRBJ2-5 gives the full variable domain: KAGVTQTPRYLIKTRGQQVTLSCSPISGHRSVSWYQQTPGQGLQFLFEYFSETQRNKGNFPGRFSGRQFSNSRSEMNVSTLELGDSALYLCASSTGLAGGQETQYFGPGTRLLVL.

This clone occurred a few times. The chain uses TRBV2 and TRBJ2-1; maybe TRBD1 (5 bases). This CDR3 comprises 15 residues. CDR1 SNHLY and CDR2 FYNNEI come from the germline V gene. V lost 1 base and J 2 bases, leaving 9 bases between the germline ends. The CDR3 region is CASSEEGWTYNEQFF. CDR3 in DNA: TGTGCCAGCAGTGAAGAGGGGTGGACCTACAATGAGCAGTTCTTC.

The chain uses TRBV10-3 and TRBJ1-2; 7 bases are a match to TRBD1. Germline V gives CDR1 ENHRY, CDR2 SYGVKD. This CDR3 has 13 amino acids. V shed 11 bases, J shed 4 bases, and the junction held 10 bases outside the gene matches. In nucleotides, the CDR3 is TGTGCCGCAGGCGTAGGGGGCGGCTATGGCTACACCTTC. This translates into CAAGVGGGYGYTF.

The chain carries TRBV10-3 and TRBJ2-2; maybe TRBD2 (6 bases). V lost 6 bases and J lost 1, with 9 bases in between. CDR1 is ENHRY, CDR2 SYGVKD, per germline. This CDR3 is 14 amino acids long. The CDR3 sequence is CAIRGGVNTGELFF. The CDR3 nucleotides are TGTGCCATCAGAGGCGGGGTGAACACCGGGGAGCTGTTTTTT.

This rearrangement joins TRBV9 to TRBJ1-2; D is unclear. V dropped 0 bases and J dropped 4 bases, with 10 bases sitting between them. Germline lookup yields CDR1 SGDLS and CDR2 YYNGEE. This CDR3 is built from 14 residues. DNA of the CDR3: TGTGCCAGCAGCGTAGATCCCAGGTCCTATGGCTACACCTTC. This sequence encodes CASSVDPRSYGYTF.

The chain has TRBV6-2 or TRBV6-3 and TRBJ1-1; D gene ambiguous. The CDR3 is 10 amino acids. V was trimmed by 3 bases and J by 14 bases, leaving 10 bases between them. The V gene's germline CDR1 is MNHEY and CDR2 SVGEGT. The CDR3 DNA reads as TGTGCCAGCAGTTATAGTGTCTCATTCTTT. Encoded protein: CASSYSVSFF.

The genes are TRBV19 and TRBJ1-1; 8 bases fit TRBD1. The CDR3 runs to 15 residues. Germline V gene data show CDR1 as LNHDA and CDR2 as SQIVND (reference sequence). With 5 bases clipped from V and 1 base from J, the junction kept 6 bases outside the gene matches. CDR3 coding DNA: TGTGCCAGTAGTTCCCAGGGGGCCGGGAACACTGAAGCTTTCTTT. Its protein product is CASSSQGAGNTEAFF.

This chain connects TRBV18 to TRBJ2-3; D may be TRBD1 (6 bases). The CDR3 contains 14 residues. Germline CDR1 reads KGHSH; CDR2 reads LQKENI. With 6 bases removed from V and 4 bases from J, the gap between germline ends came to 14 bases. The CDR3 nucleotides read TGTGCCAGCTCGCCTACAGGGTACGCAGATACGCAGTATTTT. This translates into CASSPTGYADTQYF.

This chain connects TRBV5-1 to TRBJ2-3; D perhaps matches TRBD2 (5 bases). From germline, CDR1 is SGHRS and CDR2 YFSETQ. This CDR3 is built from 13 residues. V was pared by 1 base and J by 3 bases, with 6 bases between. The DNA for the CDR3 is TGCGCCAGCAGCTTGACGGGAACAGATACGCAGTATTTT. This codes for CASSLTGTDTQYF. Together with reference TRBV5-1 and TRBJ2-3, the CDR3 gives the full variable domain: KAGVTQTPRYLIKTRGQQVTLSCSPISGHRSVSWYQQTPGQGLQFLFEYFSETQRNKGNFPGRFSGRQFSNSRSEMNVSTLELGDSALYLCASSLTGTDTQYFGPGTRLTVL.

The chain has TRBV6-5 and TRBJ1-1, with no clear D. The CDR3 consists of 13 residues. V gave up 10 bases and J gave up 0 bases, with 12 bases separating them. Germline V gene lookup returns CDR1 MNHEY and CDR2 SVGAGI. The DNA of the CDR3 is TGTGCCACCGAAACAGCTTTGAACACTGAAGCTTTCTTT. This sequence encodes CATETALNTEAFF.

The chain carries TRBV6-5 and TRBJ2-7, with TRBD2 matching over 8 bases. V trimming: 7 bases; J trimming: 4 bases; junction bases outside the gene matches: 3. The CDR3 extends over 12 amino acids. CDR1 is MNHEY, CDR2 SVGAGI, per germline. For the CDR3, the DNA is TGTGCCAGCACGGGAGGGCGGTACGAGCAGTACTTC. Protein product: CASTGGRYEQYF.

The V and J genes are TRBV28 and TRBJ1-5; D call uncertain. V was clipped by 3 bases and J by 15 bases, with 18 bases between them. The CDR3 is 13 amino acids. Germline V gene sequence: CDR1 MDHEN, CDR2 SYDVKM. CDR3 region: CASSFELDSPRHF. CDR3 nucleotide sequence: TGTGCCAGCAGTTTCGAACTCGACTCTCCGCGGCATTTT.

This rearrangement joins TRBV5-1 to TRBJ1-1; D is perhaps TRBD1 (5 bases). This CDR3 region has 15 residues. V was trimmed by 0 bases and J by 0 bases, leaving 9 bases between them. Germline V gene sequence: CDR1 SGHRS, CDR2 YFSETQ. The CDR3 spells CASSLGLGVNTEAFF. CDR3 bases: TGCGCCAGCAGCTTGGGGTTAGGGGTGAACACTGAAGCTTTCTTT.

The chain recombines TRBV28 with TRBJ2-1, with no clear D. CDR1 MDHEN and CDR2 SYDVKM come from the germline V gene. Trimming left V 2 bases short and J 3 bases short, with 8 bases between. The CDR3 spans 14 residues. DNA for the CDR3: TGTGCCAGCAGTTTAACGGGTAACTACAATGAGCAGTTCTTC. Protein: CASSLTGNYNEQFF.

The V and J genes are TRBV7-9 and TRBJ1-1; TRBD1 matches at 10 bases. Losses at the gene ends were 6 bases for V and 7 bases for J; bases not matched to a gene: 8. Germline values: CDR1 SEHNR, CDR2 FQNEAQ (reference sequence). The CDR3 runs to 14 residues. The CDR3 loop reads CASRADRGSGEAFF. The DNA of the CDR3 is TGTGCCAGCAGGGCGGACAGGGGGTCGGGTGAAGCTTTCTTT.

The rearrangement uses TRBV7-9 and TRBJ2-7; 10 nucleotides match TRBD2. CDR3 length equals 13 residues. CDR1 is SEHNR and CDR2 is FQNEAQ in the germline V gene (reference sequence). Trimming took 8 bases from V and 5 from J; bases not matched to a gene: 6. The CDR3 bases are TGTGCCAGCCAGCGGGAGGGCCTCGACGAGCAGTACTTC. It codes for CASQREGLDEQYF.

V gene TRBV2 combines with J gene TRBJ1-1; D is unresolved. Germline CDR1 SNHLY, CDR2 FYNNEI. The V gene lost 6 bases and the J gene lost 4 bases, with 6 bases spanning the gap. This CDR3 comprises 11 residues. Written as DNA, the CDR3 is TGTGCCAGCAGCAGGTTCACTGAAGCTTTCTTT. The encoded protein is CASSRFTEAFF.

The chain is built from TRBV7-2 and TRBJ2-7; 11 nucleotides match TRBD2. Germline V lookup: CDR1 SGHTA, CDR2 FQGNSA. This CDR3 region has 17 residues. The ends lost 5 bases at V and 1 base at J; junction bases unmatched: 10. The CDR3 region has the DNA TGTGCCAGCAGCCCCAGCCCCGGGACTAGCGGATCCTACGAGCAGTACTTC. Residues: CASSPSPGTSGSYEQYF.

CDR3 nucleotides: TGTGCCAGCCGGAGGTCCCCTAGCCCTACCTCCTACAATGAGCAGTTCTTC. Its translation: CASRRSPSPTSYNEQFF. The rearrangement uses TRBV2 and TRBJ2-1; a weak D match, TRBD2 (5 bases). V shed 8 bases and J shed 0 bases, with 20 bases lying between them. Per the germline V gene, CDR1 is SNHLY and CDR2 is FYNNEI. This CDR3 is built from 17 residues.

The J gene is TRBJ2-1, the V gene TRBV18, with TRBD2 matching over 8 bases. V lost 2 bases, J lost 3 bases, and 6 bases stayed unmatched. The CDR3 has 16 amino acids. Looked up from germline, CDR1 is KGHSH and CDR2 is LQKENI. DNA for the CDR3: TGTGCCAGCTCACCAGGACTAGCCATCCGCTACAATGAGCAGTTCTTC. This gives the protein CASSPGLAIRYNEQFF.

The chain links TRBV7-2 to TRBJ2-7, with 7 bases identical to TRBD1. Germline V lookup: CDR1 SGHTA, CDR2 FQGNSA. V lost 0 bases to trimming and J lost 10 bases; unmatched junction nucleotides: 6. The length of the CDR3 is 13 residues. The CDR3 protein is CASSLAEQGNQYF. The CDR3 DNA is TGTGCCAGCAGCTTAGCGGAACAGGGGAACCAGTACTTC.

The chain carries TRBV18 and TRBJ2-2; 7 bases map to TRBD1. The germline V gene encodes CDR1 KGHSH and CDR2 LQKENI. This CDR3 comprises 15 residues. Trimming took 3 bases from V and 6 from J; bases not matched to a gene: 7. The CDR3 DNA reads TGTGCCAGCTCACCGACAGGGATGAGGGCCGGGGAGCTGTTTTTT. It yields the protein CASSPTGMRAGELFF.

The V gene is TRBV6-5, the J gene TRBJ1-6; 7 bases fit TRBD1. CDR3 length: 15 amino acids. Germline V gene sequence: CDR1 MNHEY, CDR2 SVGAGI. J lost 10 bases, V lost 5 bases, and 11 bases had no gene match. CDR3 protein: CASSQKTGLRSPLHF. The CDR3 nucleotides read TGTGCCAGCAGTCAAAAGACAGGGTTAAGATCACCCCTCCACTTT.

The chain employs TRBV28 and TRBJ1-1; a weak D match, TRBD1 (6 bases). V lost 7 bases and J lost 0, with 12 bases in between. There are 14 residues in the CDR3. Germline V gene sequence: CDR1 MDHEN, CDR2 SYDVKM. The CDR3, as DNA: TGTGCCAGCACCGCACAGGGCATGAACACTGAAGCTTTCTTT. Its translation is CASTAQGMNTEAFF.

This chain links TRBV6-5 with TRBJ2-7; D perhaps matches TRBD1 (6 bases). Looked up from germline, CDR1 is MNHEY and CDR2 is SVGAGI. V was pared by 6 bases and J by 5 bases, with 11 bases between. CDR3 size: 12 residues. This chain's CDR3 is CASSQGFNEQYF. The CDR3 nucleotides read TGTGCCAGCAGCCAGGGGTTCAACGAGCAGTACTTC.